The rows below give T cell receptor beta chains drawn from one sample of a study of control samples from healthy donors and cancer patients. TCRdb's table, derived via immunoSEQ multiplex PCR, lists solely in-frame clones and lacks some. This table holds around 94,000 clones, about nine tenths found once. The sample taken for sequencing was blood. These receptor sequences come from a woman aged 18 to 35 in good health. The CDR3 runs from the conserved cysteine through the conserved F or W. D genes are given only for firm matches. Clone size is given for some rows only: seen once, a few or many times, or a class if the clone is expanded.

CASSPQGWANVLTF	TGTGCCAGCAGCCCGCAGGGGTGGGCCAACGTCCTGACTTTC	14	TRBJ2-6	TRBV3-1/TRBV3-2	.	.
CASSRDPQGNEQFF	TGTGCCAGCAGCCGGGACCCACAAGGAAATGAGCAGTTCTTC	14	TRBJ2-1	TRBV6-2/TRBV6-3	.	.
CASSLTTEPATNEKLFF	TGTGCCAGCTCACTAACTACAGAGCCCGCAACTAATGAAAAACTGTTTTTT	17	TRBJ1-4	TRBV18	once	.
CASSEDRGNEKLFF	TGTGCCAGCAGTGAAGACAGGGGAAATGAAAAACTGTTTTTT	14	TRBJ1-4	TRBV6-1	.	TRBD1
CASSYGGRETQYF	TGTGCCAGCAGTTACGGAGGGAGGGAGACCCAGTACTTC	13	TRBJ2-5	TRBV6-5	.	.
CANGKAGDSSYNEQFF	TGTGCCAACGGGAAGGCTGGGGACAGCTCCTACAATGAGCAGTTCTTC	16	TRBJ2-1	TRBV10-3	once	TRBD1
CASSSTGDEQYF	TGTGCCAGCAGCTCAACAGGGGACGAGCAGTACTTC	12	TRBJ2-7	TRBV7-9	.	TRBD1
CATSGDRGPDYGYTF	TGTGCCACCAGTGGGGACAGGGGGCCGGACTATGGCTACACCTTC	15	TRBJ1-2	TRBV24-1	.	TRBD1
CASSFDTEAFF	TGTGCCAGCAGCTTCGACACTGAAGCTTTCTTT	11	TRBJ1-1	TRBV11-2	.	.
CASSFQGLLNTEAFF	TGTGCCAGCAGCTTTCAGGGCCTATTGAACACTGAAGCTTTCTTT	15	TRBJ1-1	TRBV11-2	.	.
CASTQSVVGVNYGYTF	TGTGCCAGCACCCAAAGTGTGGTGGGGGTTAACTATGGCTACACCTTC	16	TRBJ1-2	TRBV5-4	.	.
CASSPETGDTGELFF	TGTGCCAGCAGCCCCGAGACAGGGGACACCGGGGAGCTGTTTTTT	15	TRBJ2-2	TRBV7-8	.	TRBD1
CASRHRGTEAFF	TGTGCCAGTAGACACAGGGGGACTGAAGCTTTCTTT	12	TRBJ1-1	TRBV19	.	TRBD1
CASSRQEVTEAFF	TGTGCCAGCAGCCGCCAGGAGGTCACTGAAGCTTTCTTT	13	TRBJ1-1	TRBV3-1/TRBV3-2	.	.
CASALEGGTEAFF	TGTGCTAGTGCCCTGGAGGGTGGCACTGAAGCTTTCTTT	13	TRBJ1-1	TRBV12-5	.	.